These T cell receptor beta chains were read from a single sample in a study of blood T cells in healthy people across ages. TCRdb re-called the 5' RACE reads with MiXCR, one entry per CDR3 protein. The profile covers around 1.5 million distinct CDR3 sequences, with around 39% appearing a single time and 6.5% to 10% taken by the ten largest. Material: blood. The receptors here all came from a woman in her late teens or twenties in good health. Each CDR3 is given with its conserved first and last residue. A D gene is named only where the DNA matches it firmly. Not every row has a clone size; where given, it reads once, few, many or a size class.

abundance,v_gene,d_gene,j_gene,CDR3aa,CDR3nt
few,TRBV7-8,-,TRBJ2-7,CASSLAGGPAYEQYF,TGTGCCAGCAGCTTAGCCGGGGGCCCTGCCTACGAGCAGTACTTC
few,TRBV29-1,TRBD2,TRBJ2-5,CSVSGGQETQYF,TGCAGCGTTAGCGGGGGCCAAGAGACCCAGTACTTC
-,TRBV3-1,TRBD2,TRBJ2-1,CASSFGLAGDLFF,TGTGCCAGCAGCTTCGGACTAGCGGGAGATCTGTTCTTC
few,TRBV20-1,-,TRBJ2-7,CSAWRATYEQYF,TGCAGTGCTTGGAGGGCCACCTACGAGCAGTACTTC
-,TRBV20-1,-,TRBJ1-2,CSAGPAVKGGYTF,TGCAGTGCTGGCCCGGCGGTGAAGGGTGGCTACACCTTC
-,TRBV30,TRBD2,TRBJ2-1,CAWRISGGPYNEQFF,TGTGCCTGGAGGATAAGCGGGGGACCTTACAATGAGCAGTTCTTC
few,TRBV14,TRBD1,TRBJ1-2,CASSKGGGLNGYTF,TGTGCCAGCAGCAAAGGGGGCGGATTGAATGGCTACACCTTC
-,TRBV5-6,TRBD1,TRBJ2-5,CAGRNRDRGKQYF,TGTGCCGGCAGGAACCGGGACAGGGGTAAGCAGTACTTC
-,TRBV4-1,-,TRBJ1-2,CASSQDSGKANYGYTF,TGCGCCAGCAGCCAAGATAGCGGGAAAGCTAACTATGGCTACACCTTC
few,TRBV27,-,TRBJ1-1,CASQSPSGAYTEAFF,TGTGCCAGCCAAAGCCCCTCGGGGGCCTACACTGAAGCTTTCTTT
-,TRBV28,TRBD1,TRBJ1-6,CASSLAARTGDNSPLHF,TGTGCCAGCAGTTTAGCCGCTAGGACAGGAGATAATTCACCCCTCCACTTT
-,TRBV12-3/TRBV12-4,TRBD2,TRBJ2-2,CASSPLAATNTGELFF,TGTGCCAGCAGTCCCCTAGCGGCGACGAACACCGGGGAGCTGTTTTTT
-,TRBV4-1,TRBD2,TRBJ2-5,CASSPTQGLAYEQYF,TGCGCCAGCAGCCCTACCCAGGGACTAGCGTATGAGCAGTACTTC
few,TRBV10-3,TRBD1,TRBJ1-1,CAISDAGTGFTEAFF,TGTGCCATCAGTGATGCCGGGACAGGGTTCACTGAAGCTTTCTTT
-,TRBV25-1,TRBD2,TRBJ2-1,CASSDGLAGGSSYNEQFF,TGTGCCAGCAGTGACGGACTAGCGGGGGGGAGCTCCTACAATGAGCAGTTCTTC
many,TRBV29-1,TRBD2,TRBJ2-1,CSVDDPFLAGDGDEQFF,TGCAGCGTTGACGACCCGTTTCTAGCGGGCGACGGGGATGAGCAGTTCTTC
few,TRBV15,-,TRBJ2-7,CATSRDLSSTYEQYF,TGTGCCACCAGCAGAGACTTATCCTCCACCTACGAGCAGTACTTC
few,TRBV6-5,-,TRBJ1-5,CASSYPGEPQHF,TGTGCCAGCAGTTACCCCGGGGAGCCCCAGCATTTT
-,TRBV29-1,-,TRBJ1-5,CSVRSGSNQPQHF,TGCAGCGTGCGGTCGGGCAGCAATCAGCCCCAGCATTTT
few,TRBV20-1,-,TRBJ2-7,CSARDRMGGIGSYEQYF,TGCAGTGCTAGAGATAGGATGGGCGGGATCGGCTCCTACGAGCAGTACTTC
few,TRBV19,-,TRBJ2-7,CASSKTGIYEQYF,TGTGCCAGTAGTAAAACAGGGATCTACGAGCAGTACTTC
-,TRBV5-6,TRBD2,TRBJ2-1,CASSLVGAGGNNEQFF,TGTGCCAGCAGCTTGGTGGGAGCGGGAGGCAACAATGAGCAGTTCTTC
many,TRBV20-1,-,TRBJ2-1,CSARDTSSYNEQFF,TGCAGTGCTAGAGATACGAGCTCCTACAATGAGCAGTTCTTC
-,TRBV20-1,TRBD2,TRBJ2-7,CSAPVGGSSYEQYF,TGCAGTGCCCCTGTTGGCGGGAGCTCCTACGAGCAGTACTTC
-,TRBV12-3/TRBV12-4,-,TRBJ2-1,CASNLARGMDEQFF,TGTGCCAGCAATCTAGCGAGGGGGATGGATGAGCAGTTCTTC
-,TRBV7-8,-,TRBJ1-2,CASSLRGRTANYGYTF,TGTGCCAGCAGCTTGCGAGGAAGAACGGCTAACTATGGCTACACCTTC
-,TRBV9,TRBD2,TRBJ2-5,CASSVGSSGGAQETQYF,TGTGCCAGCAGCGTAGGGAGTAGCGGGGGGGCTCAAGAGACCCAGTACTTC
-,TRBV7-9,-,TRBJ2-1,CTSSLGQVTYNEQFF,TGTACCAGCAGCTTAGGTCAGGTTACCTACAATGAGCAGTTCTTC
-,TRBV27,-,TRBJ2-6,CASSPGFNSGANVLTF,TGTGCCAGCAGCCCGGGTTTCAATTCTGGGGCCAACGTCCTGACTTTC
-,TRBV12-3/TRBV12-4,-,TRBJ2-3,CASRRDITDTQYF,TGTGCCAGCAGACGGGACATCACAGATACGCAGTATTTT
-,TRBV20-1,TRBD2,TRBJ2-1,CSARSLAASTWTYNEQFF,TGCAGTGCTAGATCCCTAGCGGCCTCAACCTGGACCTACAATGAACAGTTCTTC
few,TRBV7-9,-,TRBJ2-3,CASSLTKGSTDTQYF,TGTGCCAGCAGTCTAACTAAGGGGAGCACAGATACGCAGTATTTT
few,TRBV6-2/TRBV6-3,-,TRBJ2-5,CASTRGGTQETQYF,TGTGCCAGCACTCGGGGTGGAACACAAGAGACCCAGTACTTC
-,TRBV5-1,-,TRBJ2-1,CASSLIQENNEQFF,TGCGCCAGCAGCTTAATACAGGAAAACAATGAGCAGTTCTTC
-,TRBV20-1,-,TRBJ2-1,CSALSFYEQFF,TGCAGTGCCCTTTCGTTCTACGAGCAGTTCTTC
-,TRBV24-1,-,TRBJ2-7,CATSDPHRSSYEQYF,TGTGCCACCAGTGATCCGCATAGGAGCTCCTACGAGCAGTACTTC
few,TRBV9,-,TRBJ1-4,CASSLGQSEKLFF,TGTGCCAGCAGTTTGGGGCAGTCTGAAAAACTGTTTTTT
-,TRBV4-1,TRBD2,TRBJ2-1,CARSQGKAGVFNEQFF,TGCGCCAGGAGCCAAGGAAAAGCGGGAGTCTTCAATGAGCAGTTCTTC
few,TRBV7-2,TRBD2,TRBJ2-5,CASSLTSLQTQYF,TGTGCCAGCAGTCTGACTAGCCTACAGACCCAGTACTTC
-,TRBV7-2,TRBD2,TRBJ2-2,CASSSQPSGSTGELFF,TGTGCCAGCAGCTCCCAACCTAGCGGGTCCACCGGGGAGCTGTTTTTT
-,TRBV30,-,TRBJ2-2,CAWSVTGGTGELFF,TGTGCCTGGAGTGTCACAGGAGGCACCGGGGAGCTGTTTTTT
few,TRBV20-1,-,TRBJ2-1,CSAGRAGYNEQFF,TGCAGTGCTGGCAGGGCCGGCTACAATGAGCAGTTCTTC
-,TRBV12-3/TRBV12-4,-,TRBJ2-3,CASSPGPAGGTDTQYF,TGTGCCAGCAGTCCCGGGCCGGCCGGAGGCACAGATACGCAGTATTTT
few,TRBV6-6,-,TRBJ2-7,CASSHTVPYEQYF,TGTGCCAGCAGTCACACGGTCCCCTACGAGCAGTACTTC
-,TRBV9,TRBD2,TRBJ2-3,CASSGRLAEGADTQYF,TGTGCCAGCAGCGGACGACTAGCTGAAGGGGCAGATACGCAGTATTTT
few,TRBV2,-,TRBJ2-7,CASTRNGYEQYF,TGTGCCAGCACCCGAAATGGCTACGAGCAGTACTTC
once,TRBV5-1,-,TRBJ2-1,CASSLGHTLYNEQFF,TGCGCCAGCAGCCTGGGACACACCCTTTACAATGAGCAGTTCTTC
-,TRBV7-9,TRBD1,TRBJ2-1,CASSSTLGQGRNEQFF,TGTGCCAGCAGCTCCACCCTTGGACAGGGAAGGAATGAGCAGTTCTTC
many,TRBV29-1,-,TRBJ2-3,CSYMPGLTDTQYF,TGCAGCTATATGCCGGGCCTCACAGATACGCAGTATTTT
few,TRBV4-1,-,TRBJ2-7,CASSQFVILLPYEQYF,TGCGCCAGCAGCCAATTTGTCATTCTTCTTCCCTACGAGCAGTACTTC
-,TRBV2,-,TRBJ1-4,CASSRTGSNEKLFF,TGTGCCAGCAGCCGGACGGGTTCTAATGAAAAACTGTTTTTT
few,TRBV11-2,-,TRBJ2-3,CASSLDVTGDTQYF,TGTGCCAGCAGCTTAGATGTGACTGGAGATACGCAGTATTTT
few,TRBV12-3/TRBV12-4,TRBD2,TRBJ2-1,CASSNTPGTSGGGNEQFF,TGTGCCAGCAGCAACACTCCCGGGACTAGCGGGGGAGGCAATGAGCAGTTCTTC